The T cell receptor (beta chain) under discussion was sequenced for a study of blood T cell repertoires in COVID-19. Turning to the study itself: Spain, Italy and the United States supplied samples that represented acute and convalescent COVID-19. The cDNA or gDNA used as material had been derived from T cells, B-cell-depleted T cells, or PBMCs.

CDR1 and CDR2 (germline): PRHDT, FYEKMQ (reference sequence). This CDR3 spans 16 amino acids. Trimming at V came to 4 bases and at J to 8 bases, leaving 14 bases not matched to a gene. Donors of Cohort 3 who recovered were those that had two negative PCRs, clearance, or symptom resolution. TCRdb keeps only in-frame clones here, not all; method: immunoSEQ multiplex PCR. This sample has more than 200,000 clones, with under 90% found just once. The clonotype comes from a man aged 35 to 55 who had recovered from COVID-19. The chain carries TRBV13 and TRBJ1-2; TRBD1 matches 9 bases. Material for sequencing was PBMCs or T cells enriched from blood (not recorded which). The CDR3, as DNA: TGTGCCAGCAGCTCTACCGGGACAGGGTTGGTTGACGGCTACACCTTC. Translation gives CASSSTGTGLVDGYTF.